A selection of T cell receptor beta chains follows, all from one sample in a study of post-analysis software for immune sequencing data. One entry per CDR3 protein, called by TCRdb with MiXCR from the PCR reads. The sample holds a few hundred thousand distinct CDR3 sequences, roughly 35% seen once. The sample consisted of blood. The receptors here all came from a girl aged 10-17 years with multiple sclerosis. The CDR3 runs from the conserved cysteine through the conserved F or W. The order of the fields is CDR3 protein, CDR3 DNA, V gene, J gene, D gene, clone size. D genes are given only for firm matches. Only part of the rows carry a size: once, few, many, or a class if the clone is expanded.

CDR3aa: CASSSHDRRGYTF
CDR3nt: TGTGCCAGCAGTTCCCACGACCGACGGGGCTACACCTTC
v_gene: TRBV6-5
j_gene: TRBJ1-2
d_gene: .
abundance: few

CDR3aa: CASSLTVAGEQFF
CDR3nt: TGTGCCAGCAGCTTGACGGTAGCTGGGGAGCAGTTCTTC
v_gene: TRBV3-1
j_gene: TRBJ2-1
d_gene: .
abundance: .

CDR3aa: CASSLTVLNTEAFF
CDR3nt: TGCGCCAGCAGCTTGACAGTCCTGAACACTGAAGCTTTCTTT
v_gene: TRBV5-1
j_gene: TRBJ1-1
d_gene: .
abundance: .

CDR3aa: CSASGLAGANEQYF
CDR3nt: TGCAGTGCTAGTGGGCTAGCGGGGGCTAACGAGCAGTACTTC
v_gene: TRBV20-1
j_gene: TRBJ2-7
d_gene: TRBD2
abundance: .

CDR3aa: CASSSPFKGIYEQYF
CDR3nt: TGTGCCAGCAGTTCCCCGTTCAAGGGAATCTACGAGCAGTACTTC
v_gene: TRBV7-9
j_gene: TRBJ2-7
d_gene: .
abundance: .

CDR3aa: CASRTPGTFMNTEAFF
CDR3nt: TGTGCCAGCAGGACTCCCGGGACATTCATGAACACTGAAGCTTTCTTT
v_gene: TRBV28
j_gene: TRBJ1-1
d_gene: .
abundance: .

CDR3aa: CASSQDPGGAGERDEQFF
CDR3nt: TGCGCCAGCAGCCAAGATCCCGGCGGAGCGGGGGAGCGTGATGAGCAGTTCTTC
v_gene: TRBV4-3
j_gene: TRBJ2-1
d_gene: TRBD2
abundance: .

CDR3aa: CASSSFGEDQPQHF
CDR3nt: TGTGCCAGCAGCTCGTTTGGAGAGGACCAGCCCCAGCATTTT
v_gene: TRBV7-2
j_gene: TRBJ1-5
d_gene: .
abundance: .

CDR3aa: CASSGTSGKDEQFF
CDR3nt: TGTGCCAGCAGCGGGACTAGCGGGAAAGATGAGCAGTTCTTC
v_gene: TRBV7-8
j_gene: TRBJ2-1
d_gene: TRBD2
abundance: few

CDR3aa: CASNLGGVYGYTF
CDR3nt: TGTGCCAGCAACCTAGGAGGCGTCTATGGCTACACCTTC
v_gene: TRBV12-3/TRBV12-4
j_gene: TRBJ1-2
d_gene: .
abundance: .

CDR3aa: CASREPGTKKVQYF
CDR3nt: TGTGCCAGCAGGGAACCCGGGACTAAGAAGGTTCAGTACTTC
v_gene: TRBV6-2/TRBV6-3
j_gene: TRBJ2-4
d_gene: TRBD2
abundance: .

CDR3aa: CASSGQGTETQYF
CDR3nt: TGTGCCAGCAGTGGACAGGGGACGGAGACCCAGTACTTC
v_gene: TRBV6-2/TRBV6-3
j_gene: TRBJ2-5
d_gene: TRBD1
abundance: many

CDR3aa: CASSFRGESNRPQHF
CDR3nt: TGCGCCAGCAGCTTCAGGGGTGAGAGCAATCGGCCCCAGCATTTT
v_gene: TRBV5-1
j_gene: TRBJ1-5
d_gene: .
abundance: .

CDR3aa: CASSGTSTGDTQYF
CDR3nt: TGTGCCAGCTCCGGGACTAGCACGGGGGATACGCAGTATTTT
v_gene: TRBV3-1
j_gene: TRBJ2-3
d_gene: TRBD2
abundance: .

CDR3aa: CASSQVSRLGYTF
CDR3nt: TGTGCCAGCAGCCAAGTAAGCAGGTTGGGCTACACCTTC
v_gene: TRBV3-1
j_gene: TRBJ1-2
d_gene: .
abundance: .

CDR3aa: CASSLTQNYEQHF
CDR3nt: TGTGCCAGCAGCTTAACACAGAACTACGAGCAGCACTTC
v_gene: TRBV7-3
j_gene: TRBJ2-7
d_gene: .
abundance: .

CDR3aa: CSALTGYYPEAFF
CDR3nt: TGCAGCGCCTTGACAGGTTATTACCCTGAAGCTTTCTTT
v_gene: TRBV29-1
j_gene: TRBJ1-1
d_gene: .
abundance: few

CDR3aa: CASTPTGGNEKLFF
CDR3nt: TGTGCCAGCACCCCGACAGGGGGGAATGAAAAACTGTTTTTT
v_gene: TRBV3-1
j_gene: TRBJ1-4
d_gene: TRBD1
abundance: .

CDR3aa: CASSQNRPLGSSGYTF
CDR3nt: TGTGCCAGCAGTCAAAACAGGCCCCTGGGAAGTAGTGGCTACACCTTC
v_gene: TRBV27
j_gene: TRBJ1-2
d_gene: .
abundance: .

CDR3aa: CASSKTSPYSEQYF
CDR3nt: TGTGCCAGCAGTAAGACTTCTCCTTATTCCGAGCAGTACTTC
v_gene: TRBV12-3/TRBV12-4
j_gene: TRBJ2-7
d_gene: .
abundance: few

CDR3aa: CATRGGSYNEQFF
CDR3nt: TGTGCCACCAGAGGGGGGTCCTACAATGAGCAGTTCTTC
v_gene: TRBV15
j_gene: TRBJ2-1
d_gene: .
abundance: .

CDR3aa: CASSQEAGGLYEQYF
CDR3nt: TGCGCCAGCAGCCAAGAAGCGGGGGGCCTGTACGAGCAGTACTTC
v_gene: TRBV4-1
j_gene: TRBJ2-7
d_gene: TRBD2
abundance: .

CDR3aa: CAIRGTSVYNEQFF
CDR3nt: TGTGCCATCAGAGGGACTAGCGTGTACAATGAGCAGTTCTTC
v_gene: TRBV10-3
j_gene: TRBJ2-1
d_gene: TRBD2
abundance: .

CDR3aa: CASSLEGNTNYGYTF
CDR3nt: TGCGCCAGCAGCTTGGAAGGGAACACTAACTATGGCTACACCTTC
v_gene: TRBV5-1
j_gene: TRBJ1-2
d_gene: .
abundance: .

CDR3aa: CASSAGQIPSYEQYF
CDR3nt: TGTGCCAGCAGTGCCGGACAGATCCCCTCCTACGAGCAGTACTTC
v_gene: TRBV28
j_gene: TRBJ2-7
d_gene: .
abundance: .

CDR3aa: CASSLGMGLAGNTGELFF
CDR3nt: TGTGCCAGCAGCTTAGGAATGGGACTAGCGGGGAACACCGGGGAGCTGTTTTTT
v_gene: TRBV7-2
j_gene: TRBJ2-2
d_gene: TRBD2
abundance: once